The 25 T cell receptor beta chains below all came from one sample that was sequenced in a study of PD-L1 blockade in urothelial cancer. TCRdb keeps only in-frame clones here, not all; method: immunoSEQ multiplex PCR. The repertoire includes about 95,000 clones, 87% of them detected once, and about 2% sits in the top ten. Indicated time point: pretreatment peripheral blood. The material sequenced was PBMCs, taken around atezolizumab (anti-PD-L1) treatment. The receptors derive from a man aged 55 to 70 with urothelial cancer.

The chain is built from TRBV5-1 and TRBJ2-3, with 11 bases that match TRBD1. Germline V lookup: CDR1 SGHRS, CDR2 YFSETQ. Unmatched junction bases numbered 7, after V lost 3 bases and J lost 4 bases. The CDR3 is made up of 16 amino acids. CDR3 loop: CASSSRTGGAPDTQYF. In DNA, the CDR3 is TGCGCCAGCAGCTCCCGGACAGGGGGCGCCCCAGATACGCAGTATTTT.

This sequence joins TRBV29-1 and TRBJ2-3, with D perhaps TRBD2 (7 bases). V was cut by 1 base and J by 5 bases, with 16 bases left in between. This CDR3 has 15 residues. Germline loops: CDR1 SQVTM, CDR2 ANQGSEA. CDR3 in DNA: TGCAGCGTTGAAGTAAACGGGGGGCCCATAGATACGCAGTATTTT. This gives the protein CSVEVNGGPIDTQYF.

This clone has ten or more counts. The chain employs TRBV29-1 and TRBJ1-1, with 9 positions matching TRBD1. Germline assignment: CDR1 SQVTM and CDR2 ANQGSEA. There are 11 residues in the CDR3. V shed 6 bases, J shed 10 bases, and the junction held 6 bases outside the gene matches. CDR3 DNA: TGCAGCGTCTCTACAGGGGGCGGAGCTTTCTTT. This sequence encodes CSVSTGGGAFF.

This sequence joins TRBV9 and TRBJ1-2; 11 positions agree with TRBD1. Per germline, CDR1 SGDLS and CDR2 YYNGEE. V shed 0 bases and J 0 bases; nucleotides not matched to a gene: 4. This CDR3 has 17 residues. Here the CDR3 reads CASSVEDRGLTNYGYTF. The CDR3 DNA is TGTGCCAGCAGCGTAGAGGACAGGGGGCTAACTAACTATGGCTACACCTTC.

This clone was seen just once. The rearrangement links TRBV2 to TRBJ2-3; TRBD2 might be the D (5 bases). Trimming removed 4 bases from V and 5 bases from J, with 10 bases in between. Germline V gene data show CDR1 as SNHLY and CDR2 as FYNNEI. The CDR3 runs 13 residues. This CDR3 reads CASSGVEEDTQYF. CDR3 bases: TGTGCCAGCAGTGGAGTGGAGGAAGATACGCAGTATTTT.

On this clone itself: Germline and junction disagree at one end, which may indicate a read error. The V gene is TRBV2, the J gene TRBJ1-5; D might be TRBD1 (5 bases). This CDR3 contains 12 residues. In germline, CDR1 is SNHLY, CDR2 FYNNEI. DNA for the CDR3: TGTGCCAGCAGAGAAGGGGCTCAGCCCCAGCATTTT. Protein sequence: CASREGAQPQHF.

J is TRBJ1-1 and V is TRBV6-5, with 8 nucleotides matching TRBD1. The germline CDR1 and CDR2 sequences are MNHEY and SVGAGI. This CDR3 has 15 amino acids. V shed 5 bases and J 2 bases; nucleotides not matched to a gene: 7. The CDR3 is CASSNQGAENTEAFF. As DNA, the CDR3 is TGTGCCAGCAGTAACCAGGGGGCTGAAAACACTGAAGCTTTCTTT.

The J gene is TRBJ1-6, the V gene TRBV6-5; TRBD1 is a possible D gene (6 bases). CDR1 and CDR2 (germline): MNHEY, SVGAGI. Deletions cut 2 bases from V and 6 bases from J, with 11 bases between. The CDR3 totals 15 residues. The CDR3 is CASSYTRGGNSPLHF. DNA for the CDR3: TGTGCCAGCAGTTACACCCGAGGGGGTAATTCACCCCTCCACTTT.

The chain couples TRBV14 to TRBJ1-1; TRBD1 matches 7 bases. The CDR3 is 13 amino acids. CDR1 SGHDN and CDR2 FVKESK come from the germline V gene. V gave up 1 base and J gave up 11 bases; unmatched junction bases: 7. The DNA of the CDR3 is TGTGCCAGCAGCCAAGTTCTAAGGGGGCCGGCTTTCTTT. Translating gives CASSQVLRGPAFF.

V is TRBV27 and J is TRBJ1-5; D perhaps matches TRBD1 (5 bases). Between the trimmed V and J ends, which lost 5 bases and 10 bases, there was a span of 15 bases. Germline V gene lookup returns CDR1 MNHEY and CDR2 SMNVEV (reference sequence). The length of the CDR3 is 13 residues. CDR3 region: CASSLGGFSPQHF. The CDR3 nucleotides read TGTGCCAGCAGTCTCGGGGGGTTTAGTCCCCAGCATTTT.

The J gene is TRBJ1-1, the V gene TRBV10-3, with D perhaps matching TRBD1 (5 bases). CDR1 ENHRY and CDR2 SYGVKD come from the germline V gene. V was trimmed by 6 bases and J by 0 bases, leaving 8 bases between them. The CDR3 contains 13 residues. The CDR3 is CAIRLTVNTEAFF. The CDR3 coding sequence is TGTGCCATCAGATTGACAGTGAACACTGAAGCTTTCTTT.

The genes are TRBV5-6 and TRBJ2-3; unclear D gene. Germline values: CDR1 SGHDT, CDR2 YYEEEE. V gave up 0 bases and J gave up 1 base, with 6 bases separating them. This CDR3 is 14 amino acids long. The CDR3 bases are TGTGCCAGCAGCTTGGGACTTGGCACAGATACGCAGTATTTT. Residues: CASSLGLGTDTQYF.

The gene calls are TRBV5-6 and TRBJ1-2, with no clear D. This CDR3 has 15 residues. CDR1 SGHDT and CDR2 YYEEEE come from the germline V gene. The ends were cut back, 2 bases at V and 0 bases at J, with 11 bases in the middle. The CDR3 protein is CASSFWAAPNYGYTF. The CDR3 nucleotides are TGTGCCAGCAGCTTCTGGGCAGCCCCTAACTATGGCTACACCTTC.

This clone was counted between two and nine times. V gene TRBV25-1 combines with J gene TRBJ1-2; D not certain. CDR3 length equals 11 residues. Trimming removed 2 bases from V and 5 bases from J, with 3 bases in between. CDR1 and CDR2 (germline): MGHDK, SYGVNS. As DNA, the CDR3 is TGTGCCAGCAGTGAAGAGTATGGCTACACCTTC. This encodes CASSEEYGYTF.

The V gene is TRBV19, the J gene TRBJ2-5; 7 bases are shared with TRBD1. The CDR3 spans 15 residues. Unmatched junction bases numbered 8, after V lost 4 bases and J lost 3 bases. Per the germline V gene, CDR1 is LNHDA and CDR2 is SQIVND (reference sequence). The chain's CDR3 is CASSTRWTGEETQYF. The CDR3 bases are TGTGCCAGTAGTACCCGATGGACAGGTGAAGAGACCCAGTACTTC.

The J gene is TRBJ2-7, the V gene TRBV5-4; possibly TRBD2 for D (5 bases). Trimming took off 4 bases at V and 0 bases at J, with 14 bases between the two ends. This CDR3 spans 15 amino acids. Germline V gives CDR1 SGHNT, CDR2 YYREEE (reference sequence). This chain's CDR3 is CASSTPAGGSYEQYF. The CDR3 DNA reads TGTGCCAGCAGCACCCCCGCGGGCGGCTCCTACGAGCAGTACTTC.

V is TRBV11-2 and J is TRBJ2-5; maybe TRBD1 (5 bases). This CDR3 comprises 14 residues. V was shortened by 5 bases and J by 5 bases, with 15 bases between the two germline ends. Germline CDR1 reads SGHAT; CDR2 reads FQNNGV. The CDR3, as DNA: TGTGCCAGCAGCCAGGGTCCCCCGGAGGAGACCCAGTACTTC. Protein product: CASSQGPPEETQYF.

CDR3 DNA sequence: TGTGCCAGCAAAGAGAGGGTTGCCACTGAAGCTTTCTTT. It is translated as CASKERVATEAFF. V gene TRBV6-4 combines with J gene TRBJ1-1; the D is unclear. Trimming took 7 bases from V and 4 from J, leaving 13 bases between them. Germline CDR1 is MRHNA and CDR2 is SNTAGT. CDR3 size: 13 residues.

This rearrangement joins TRBV4-1 to TRBJ1-2; 9 bases are shared with TRBD1. CDR1 and CDR2 from the germline V gene are MGHRA and YSYEKL. CDR3 size: 16 residues. With 0 bases clipped from V and 4 bases from J, the junction kept 6 bases outside the gene matches. In DNA form, the CDR3 reads TGCGCCAGCAGCCAAGATCCGGGACAGGGTATCTATGGCTACACCTTC. It specifies CASSQDPGQGIYGYTF.

This chain connects TRBV7-8 to TRBJ2-7; 7 nucleotides line up with TRBD1. CDR3 length equals 14 residues. Looked up from germline, CDR1 is SGHVS and CDR2 is FQNEAQ. J lost 4 bases, V lost 5 bases, and 8 bases had no gene match. In nucleotides, the CDR3 is TGTGCCAGCAGCATAGGGGGCGGCGTATACGAGCAGTACTTC. Amino acids: CASSIGGGVYEQYF.

This rearrangement joins TRBV4-3 to TRBJ1-1; maybe TRBD1 (6 bases). The V end lost 6 bases, the J end lost 4 bases, and 15 bases lay between the germline ends. The CDR3 extends over 14 amino acids. Germline V gene lookup returns CDR1 LGHNA and CDR2 YSLEER. CDR3 residues: CASSRGGMGTEAFF. In nucleotides, the CDR3 is TGCGCCAGCAGTCGAGGGGGAATGGGCACTGAAGCTTTCTTT.

The chain couples TRBV19 to TRBJ2-3; D possibly corresponds to TRBD1 (5 bases). Germline V gene data show CDR1 as LNHDA and CDR2 as SQIVND (reference sequence). This CDR3 contains 15 residues. The V gene lost 5 bases and the J gene lost 0 bases, with 12 bases spanning the gap. This chain's CDR3 is CASSDSRPSTDTQYF. The CDR3 nucleotides read TGTGCCAGTAGTGACAGCCGGCCTAGCACAGATACGCAGTATTTT.

The chain combines TRBV15 with TRBJ2-3; 10 positions agree with TRBD2. The CDR3 contains 15 residues. Germline CDR1 is LNHNV and CDR2 is YYDKDF (reference sequence). V lost 4 bases and J lost 2; bases outside the gene matches: 3. The CDR3, as DNA: TGTGCCACCAGCAAGGGACTAGCGAACACAGATACGCAGTATTTT. As protein: CATSKGLANTDTQYF.

The chain recombines TRBV4-2 with TRBJ1-6; 11 bases are shared with TRBD1. There are 15 residues in the CDR3. Germline V lookup: CDR1 LGHNA, CDR2 YNFKEQ. The V gene end was trimmed by 0 bases and the J gene end by 9 bases; junction bases not matched to a gene: 1. This CDR3 reads CASSQEGTGGSPLHF. The CDR3 DNA sequence: TGTGCCAGCAGCCAAGAGGGGACAGGGGGTTCACCCCTCCACTTT.

This chain links TRBV20-1 with TRBJ1-1; TRBD1 matches 7 bases. CDR1 DFQATT and CDR2 SNEGSKA come from the germline V gene (reference sequence). With 6 bases clipped from V and 12 bases from J, the junction kept 10 bases outside the gene matches. The CDR3 totals 11 residues. CDR3 loop: CSAPQGGLPFF. Here the CDR3 DNA reads TGCAGTGCCCCACAAGGGGGCCTGCCTTTCTTT.